This passage covers 18 T cell receptor beta chains from one sample sequenced in a study of blood T cells in healthy people across ages. The use of a sample-barcoded 5' primer and a J-beta primer mix characterized a second PCR of about 7 to 12 cycles. TCRdb re-called the 5' RACE reads through MiXCR, storing one row per CDR3 protein. This sample has some 690,000 distinct CDR3 sequences, with approximately 21% found just once. Sequences were obtained from blood. The receptors were gathered from a man aged 70 or older in good health.

This clonotype was observed a handful of times. The chain is built from TRBV10-3 and TRBJ2-7; D ambiguous. This CDR3 has 14 residues. Per germline, CDR1 ENHRY and CDR2 SYGVKD. The V gene lost 0 bases and the J gene lost 6 bases, with 12 bases spanning the gap. DNA of the CDR3: TGTGCCATCAGTGAGTCCATGAACACCCGCGAGCAGTACTTC. Protein product: CAISESMNTREQYF.

At least ten counts were recorded for this clonotype. The chain has TRBV29-1 and TRBJ2-3, with 7 bases matching TRBD2. Germline trimming cut 0 bases from V and 1 base from J; bases unmatched to any gene: 4. There are 15 residues in the CDR3. Germline CDR1 reads SQVTM; CDR2 reads ANQGSEA. The DNA of the CDR3 is TGCAGCGTTGAAGACCCAGGGAGGGGCACAGATACGCAGTATTTT. Its translation is CSVEDPGRGTDTQYF.

The chain is built from TRBV18 and TRBJ1-2; 7 nucleotides line up with TRBD1. V was clipped by 0 bases and J by 3 bases; unmatched bases: 4. The CDR3 consists of 15 residues. CDR1 and CDR2 from the germline V gene are KGHSH and LQKENI. The CDR3 sequence: CASSPPLTGYYGYTF. The CDR3 DNA sequence: TGTGCCAGCTCACCACCGCTGACAGGGTACTATGGCTACACCTTC.

The chain couples TRBV5-1 to TRBJ2-7; 8 bases match TRBD2. From germline, CDR1 is SGHRS and CDR2 YFSETQ. Germline trimming cut 4 bases from V and 1 base from J; bases unmatched to any gene: 4. The CDR3 loop spans 14 amino acids. The CDR3 is CASSQSGGSYEQYF. Here the CDR3 DNA reads TGCGCCAGCAGCCAAAGCGGGGGATCCTACGAGCAGTACTTC.

This clonotype was seen once. The chain couples TRBV20-1 to TRBJ2-7; D ambiguous. The last part of the DNA fits TRBJ2-1 better; the J call may be wrong. The CDR3 spans 11 residues. Germline-derived CDR1 and CDR2 are DFQATT and SNEGSKA (reference sequence). DNA for the CDR3: TGCAGTGCTTTCCTCGTCAATGAGCAGTTCTTC. Its protein is CSAFLVNEQFF.

The CDR3 coding sequence is TGCAGTGCTAAGGTGGCAGGGGGCCTCAATCAGCCCCAGCATTTT. It translates to CSAKVAGGLNQPQHF. This chain connects TRBV20-1 to TRBJ1-5, with 8 bases aligning to TRBD1. There are 15 residues in the CDR3. V shed 4 bases, J shed 3 bases, and the junction held 8 bases outside the gene matches. CDR1 is DFQATT, CDR2 SNEGSKA, per germline (reference sequence).

This chain connects TRBV7-3 to TRBJ2-2, with D possibly TRBD2 on 6 matching bases. There are 14 residues in the CDR3. V was cut by 5 bases and J by 4 bases, with 11 bases left in between. The germline V gene has CDR1 SGHTA and CDR2 FQGTGA. CDR3 sequence: CASSAFSGTGELFF. The DNA of the CDR3 is TGTGCCAGCAGCGCTTTTAGCGGCACCGGGGAGCTGTTTTTT. The full variable domain, its missing parts supplied by reference TRBV7-3 and TRBJ2-2, is GAGVSQTPSNKVTEKGKYVELRCDPISGHTALYWYRQSLGQGPEFLIYFQGTGAADDSGLPNDRFFAVRPEGSVSTLKIQRTERGDSAVYLCASSAFSGTGELFFGEGSRLTVL.

This clonotype has just a few counts. The chain couples TRBV7-2 to TRBJ2-3; 10 nucleotides align to TRBD2. The CDR3 length is 14 residues. With 4 bases clipped from V and 7 bases from J, the junction kept 5 bases outside the gene matches. CDR1 SGHTA and CDR2 FQGNSA come from the germline V gene. The chain's CDR3 is CASSSGLAANTQYF. The CDR3 DNA sequence: TGTGCCAGCAGCTCCGGACTAGCGGCAAATACGCAGTATTTT.

This clonotype appeared a few times. This sequence joins TRBV5-1 and TRBJ2-3; 7 nucleotides agree with TRBD1. The CDR3 covers 14 residues. Germline V gene sequence: CDR1 SGHRS, CDR2 YFSETQ. The junction had 5 bases not matched to a gene; V was cut back by 4 bases and J by 3 bases. This chain's CDR3 is CASSGRQGTDTQYF. The DNA for the CDR3 is TGCGCCAGCAGCGGCCGACAGGGAACAGATACGCAGTATTTT.

The chain couples TRBV6-2 or TRBV6-3 to TRBJ2-7; no reliable D call. The V and J ends lost 2 bases and 0 bases respectively, with 8 bases between them. CDR3 length equals 14 residues. Germline V gene lookup returns CDR1 MNHEY and CDR2 SVGEGT. CDR3 nucleotide sequence: TGTGCCAGCAGTTACCAGGCAAGCTCCTACGAGCAGTACTTC. Protein sequence: CASSYQASSYEQYF.

V usage is TRBV7-9 and J usage is TRBJ2-3; D unresolved. This CDR3 comprises 13 residues. The ends were cut back, 1 base at V and 7 bases at J, with 9 bases in the middle. Germline V gene data show CDR1 as SEHNR and CDR2 as FQNEAQ (reference sequence). In DNA form, the CDR3 reads TGTGCCAGCAGCTTAGTTCTGGGCCATACGCAGTATTTT. Encoded protein: CASSLVLGHTQYF.

This clonotype was observed a single time. The junction departs from germline at one end; a sequencing error may be responsible. The chain combines TRBV6-6 with TRBJ2-3; D possibly corresponds to TRBD1 (5 bases). The germline V gene has CDR1 MNHNY and CDR2 SVGAGI (reference sequence). This CDR3 has 14 residues. The CDR3 DNA is TGTGCCAGCAGCTACTCTCAGGGTAGAGATACGCAGTATTTT. Translating gives CASSYSQGRDTQYF.

This clonotype was found a few times. CDR3 bases: TGTGCCAGCAGCGCTTCCGGGACTAGCGTCTTCAATGAGCAGTTCTTC. Its translation: CASSASGTSVFNEQFF. This sequence joins TRBV21-1 and TRBJ2-1; the DNA was not compared with TRBD2, the D call given in the table. TRBV21-1 is an annotated pseudogene. CDR3 length equals 16 residues.

In its sample, this clonotype was seen a few times. This chain uses TRBV11-2 with TRBJ2-7; 8 nucleotides agree with TRBD1. The trim removed 9 bases at V and 5 bases at J, leaving 6 bases unmatched. The CDR3 spans 12 residues. Looked up from germline, CDR1 is SGHAT and CDR2 is FQNNGV. The CDR3 protein is CASSMTGDEQYF. The CDR3 region has the DNA TGTGCCAGTTCGATGACAGGGGACGAGCAGTACTTC. The full variable domain, its missing parts supplied by reference TRBV11-2 and TRBJ2-7, is EAGVAQSPRYKIIEKRQSVAFWCNPISGHATLYWYQQILGQGPKLLIQFQNNGVVDDSQLPKDRFSAERLKGVDSTLKIQPAKLEDSAVYLCASSMTGDEQYFGPGTRLTVT.

This chain links TRBV2 with TRBJ1-1, with D uncertain. CDR1 is SNHLY, CDR2 FYNNEI, per germline. Trimming took off 7 bases at V and 5 bases at J, with 20 bases between the two ends. This CDR3 region has 15 residues. The CDR3 nucleotides are TGTGCCAGCACGGAGACTGCTGAACTGAGGACTGAAGCTTTCTTT. Its translation: CASTETAELRTEAFF.

V is TRBV7-2 and J is TRBJ2-7; D might be TRBD1 (6 bases). This CDR3 is built from 18 residues. The V and J ends lost 3 bases and 0 bases respectively, with 21 bases between them. CDR1 and CDR2 from the germline V gene are SGHTA and FQGNSA. The DNA of the CDR3 is TGTGCCAGCAGCTTCCCCGAGGGGGTAAGGCTGCCCTCCTACGAGCAGTACGTC. Protein: CASSFPEGVRLPSYEQYV.

This clonotype appeared a few times. The V call is TRBV20-1, the J call TRBJ1-1; TRBD1 agrees at 7 bases. V lost 1 base and J lost 1; bases outside the gene matches: 9. CDR1 and CDR2 from the germline V gene are DFQATT and SNEGSKA (reference sequence). This CDR3 has 16 residues. The CDR3 DNA is TGCAGTGCTAGAGCCAGCGGAGGGACAGCGAACACTGAAGCTTTCTTT. This encodes CSARASGGTANTEAFF.

This clonotype has just a few counts. The chain links TRBV5-6 to TRBJ2-6; D remains ambiguous. The CDR3 contains 16 residues. V was trimmed by 2 bases and J by 3 bases, leaving 12 bases between them. Germline V gene data show CDR1 as SGHDT and CDR2 as YYEEEE. This CDR3 reads CASSFDQRVGANVLTF. The CDR3 DNA reads TGTGCCAGCAGCTTTGATCAACGGGTTGGGGCCAACGTCCTGACTTTC.